This entry lists 32 T cell receptor beta chains sequenced from one sample in a study of control samples from healthy donors and cancer patients. The repertoire was sequenced with immunoSEQ multiplex PCR; TCRdb's copy has only in-frame clones and lacks some. This table holds roughly 70,000 clones, approximately 94% found once. Sequencing was carried out using blood. These receptor sequences come from a woman in her 30s in good health.

This chain joins TRBV7-2 and TRBJ2-7; TRBD2 is a possible D gene (7 bases). V was pared by 5 bases and J by 0 bases, with 17 bases between. The CDR3 runs 16 residues. Looked up from germline, CDR1 is SGHTA and CDR2 is FQGNSA. The CDR3 region has the DNA TGTGCCAGCAGCGGAGGAGGGGGGGGGCCCTCCTACGAGCAGTACTTC. Its translation is CASSGGGGGPSYEQYF. The complete variable domain, with remaining parts taken from reference TRBV7-2 and TRBJ2-7, reads GAGVSQSPSNKVTEKGKDVELRCDPISGHTALYWYRQSLGQGLEFLIYFQGNSAPDKSGLPSDRFSAERTGGSVSTLTIQRTQQEDSAVYLCASSGGGGGPSYEQYFGPGTRLTVT.

In DNA, the CDR3 is TGCAGCGTTAAACCGGCTAGCGGCTACGAGCAGTACGTC. The encoded protein is CSVKPASGYEQYV. The V call is TRBV29-1, the J call TRBJ2-7, with TRBD2 matching over 7 bases. This CDR3 comprises 13 residues. The J segment lost 3 bases and the V segment lost 5 bases, leaving 7 bases of the junction unmatched. CDR1 is SQVTM and CDR2 is ANQGSEA in the germline V gene.

The chain uses TRBV19 and TRBJ1-5, with a weak D call TRBD1 (6 bases). The CDR3 is 13 amino acids. In germline, CDR1 is LNHDA, CDR2 SQIVND (reference sequence). The V gene lost 7 bases and the J gene lost 7 bases, with 14 bases spanning the gap. CDR3 in DNA: TGTGCCAGTAAGGGGGGGGAGGGACAGCCCCAGCATTTT. Translated, it gives CASKGGEGQPQHF.

This chain joins TRBV27 and TRBJ2-1; TRBD1 aligns across 9 bases. CDR1 and CDR2 (germline): MNHEY, SMNVEV (reference sequence). The CDR3 runs 15 residues. The V segment lost 2 bases and the J segment 7 bases; nucleotides outside the gene matches: 6. The CDR3 is CASSLRGQGGNEQFF. The CDR3 DNA reads as TGTGCCAGCAGTTTAAGGGGACAGGGAGGAAATGAGCAGTTCTTC.

The chain recombines TRBV15 with TRBJ1-3, with 7 bases lining up with TRBD1. This CDR3 spans 18 amino acids. Germline V lookup: CDR1 LNHNV, CDR2 YYDKDF (reference sequence). V dropped 2 bases and J dropped 0; count of bases not matched to a gene: 10. DNA for the CDR3: TGTGCCACCAGCAGATCAGGGGGGCCCCTTAGCTCTGGAAACACCATATATTTT. Its translation: CATSRSGGPLSSGNTIYF.

In its sample, this clone was seen once. The chain is built from TRBV5-1 and TRBJ2-7; D may be TRBD1 (7 bases). The CDR3 has 15 amino acids. The ends were cut back, 4 bases at V and 1 base at J, with 15 bases in the middle. CDR1 SGHRS and CDR2 YFSETQ come from the germline V gene. The CDR3 DNA follows: TGCGCCAGCAGCCTGCAGGGGGACTTATCCTACGAGCAGTACTTC. It is translated as CASSLQGDLSYEQYF.

The genes are TRBV18 and TRBJ1-6, with a weak D call TRBD1 (6 bases). Germline V gene data show CDR1 as KGHSH and CDR2 as LQKENI. V lost 2 bases, J lost 5 bases, and 16 bases lay in between. This CDR3 has 17 amino acids. This chain's CDR3 is CASSPEEPGQHNSPLHF. CDR3 coding DNA: TGTGCCAGCTCACCAGAGGAACCGGGACAACATAATTCACCCCTCCACTTT.

The chain combines TRBV28 with TRBJ1-5, with D hard to call. V lost 7 bases to trimming and J lost 0 bases, with 13 bases between them. CDR1 and CDR2 from the germline V gene are MDHEN and SYDVKM. The CDR3 covers 15 residues. The CDR3 reads CASTIQFNSNQPQHF. CDR3 nucleotide sequence: TGTGCCAGCACCATACAGTTTAATAGCAATCAGCCCCAGCATTTT. The full variable domain, in which reference TRBV28 and TRBJ1-5 provide the parts outside the CDR3, is DVKVTQSSRYLVKRTGEKVFLECVQDMDHENMFWYRQDPGLGLRLIYFSYDVKMKEKGDIPEGYSVSREKKERFSLILESASTNQTSMYLCASTIQFNSNQPQHFGDGTRLSIL.

A single count supports this clone. V gene TRBV10-3 combines with J gene TRBJ2-1, with D tentatively TRBD2 (6 bases). The CDR3 totals 16 residues. V was trimmed by 4 bases and J by 5 bases, leaving 18 bases between them. CDR1 ENHRY and CDR2 SYGVKD come from the germline V gene. This CDR3 is CAISGGADLGNNEQFF. The CDR3 region has the DNA TGTGCCATCAGTGGCGGGGCAGACCTCGGGAACAATGAGCAGTTCTTC.

The chain recombines TRBV18 with TRBJ2-3; tentatively, D is TRBD2 (5 bases). Germline CDR1 KGHSH, CDR2 LQKENI. V was clipped by 3 bases and J by 6 bases, with 13 bases between them. The CDR3 is made up of 14 amino acids. CDR3 DNA: TGTGCCAGCTCACCCCAGCGGCCCGCCGATACGCAGTATTTT. Translation gives CASSPQRPADTQYF.

This chain links TRBV27 with TRBJ2-1, with 7 bases matching TRBD2. CDR3 length equals 14 residues. Trimming cost V 4 bases and J 8 bases; bases outside gene matches: 8. The germline V gene encodes CDR1 MNHEY and CDR2 SMNVEV (reference sequence). The CDR3 region has the DNA TGTGCCAGCAGTTCCCGACTAGCTCTTTATGAGCAGTTCTTC. Translation: CASSSRLALYEQFF.

The chain carries TRBV5-1 and TRBJ2-2, with 7 bases identical to TRBD1. The CDR3 totals 14 residues. V was clipped by 2 bases and J by 8 bases; unmatched bases: 6. In germline, CDR1 is SGHRS, CDR2 YFSETQ. This CDR3 reads CASSLTGAGGELFF. As DNA, the CDR3 is TGCGCCAGCAGCTTAACAGGGGCAGGAGGGGAGCTGTTTTTT.

The CDR3 DNA follows: TGTGCCAGCAGCTCCGACCCTGATGGGGAAAAACTGTTTTTT. Protein sequence: CASSSDPDGEKLFF. This chain uses TRBV7-9 with TRBJ1-4; D uncertain. Trimming took off 4 bases at V and 8 bases at J, with 14 bases between the two ends. The V gene's germline CDR1 is SEHNR and CDR2 FQNEAQ (reference sequence). This CDR3 contains 14 residues.

This sequence joins TRBV18 and TRBJ1-5; perhaps TRBD1 as D (5 bases). CDR1 and CDR2 (germline): KGHSH, LQKENI. This CDR3 contains 14 residues. The V and J ends lost 3 bases and 3 bases respectively, with 9 bases between them. CDR3 loop: CASSPQGNNQPQHF. The CDR3 bases are TGTGCCAGCTCACCCCAGGGTAACAATCAGCCCCAGCATTTT.

V usage is TRBV7-9 and J usage is TRBJ2-2; unclear D gene. V lost 2 bases and J lost 7, with 5 bases in between. Germline V gene lookup returns CDR1 SEHNR and CDR2 FQNEAQ (reference sequence). The CDR3 has 12 amino acids. CDR3 in amino acids: CASSLLNGELFF. The CDR3 DNA reads TGTGCCAGCAGCTTACTCAACGGGGAGCTGTTTTTT.

The CDR3 loop reads CASTLTGFSGNTIYF. The CDR3 coding sequence is TGTGCCAGCACCCTGACTGGGTTCTCTGGAAACACCATATATTTT. V gene TRBV28 combines with J gene TRBJ1-3, with D uncertain. V lost 7 bases and J 0 bases, leaving 13 bases between the germline ends. This CDR3 has 15 amino acids. Germline V gives CDR1 MDHEN, CDR2 SYDVKM. Looking up the rest from reference TRBV28 and TRBJ1-3 gives the full variable domain: DVKVTQSSRYLVKRTGEKVFLECVQDMDHENMFWYRQDPGLGLRLIYFSYDVKMKEKGDIPEGYSVSREKKERFSLILESASTNQTSMYLCASTLTGFSGNTIYFGEGSWLTVV.

This chain connects TRBV2 to TRBJ2-5; 9 nucleotides match TRBD2. V gave up 3 bases and J gave up 5 bases; unmatched junction bases: 7. Germline CDR1 SNHLY, CDR2 FYNNEI. The CDR3 runs to 15 residues. DNA of the CDR3: TGTGCCAGCAGTGACGAGCGGGGGGTTGGTGAGACCCAGTACTTC. Translation gives CASSDERGVGETQYF. The complete variable domain, with remaining parts taken from reference TRBV2 and TRBJ2-5, reads EPEVTQTPSHQVTQMGQEVILRCVPISNHLYFYWYRQILGQKVEFLVSFYNNEISEKSEIFDDQFSVERPDGSNFTLKIRSTKLEDSAMYFCASSDERGVGETQYFGPGTRLLVL.

Written as DNA, the CDR3 is TGTGCCAGCAGCTTTGGACAGGGTTTTTATGGCAATCAGCCCCAGCATTTT. Encoded protein: CASSFGQGFYGNQPQHF. This chain links TRBV5-6 with TRBJ1-5, with TRBD1 matching over 8 bases. The CDR3 sequence is 17 residues long. V lost 2 bases to trimming and J lost 2 bases; unmatched junction nucleotides: 9. CDR1 is SGHDT, CDR2 YYEEEE, per germline.

The rearrangement uses TRBV2 and TRBJ1-1, with D unclear. The germline V and J ends were trimmed by 5 bases and 0 bases, with 7 bases remaining between them. The CDR3 consists of 13 residues. The germline V gene has CDR1 SNHLY and CDR2 FYNNEI. The DNA for the CDR3 is TGTGCCAGCAGTTATACGATGAACACTGAAGCTTTCTTT. It specifies CASSYTMNTEAFF. The full variable domain, completed using reference TRBV2 and TRBJ1-1, is EPEVTQTPSHQVTQMGQEVILRCVPISNHLYFYWYRQILGQKVEFLVSFYNNEISEKSEIFDDQFSVERPDGSNFTLKIRSTKLEDSAMYFCASSYTMNTEAFFGQGTRLTVV.

The chain joins TRBV10-3 to TRBJ1-1, with 7 bases identical to TRBD1. Per the germline V gene, CDR1 is ENHRY and CDR2 is SYGVKD. V gave up 7 bases and J gave up 1 base; unmatched junction bases: 9. The CDR3 has 15 amino acids. CDR3 bases: TGTGCCATCACCGATAACTACAGGGGGAACACTGAAGCTTTCTTT. Translation: CAITDNYRGNTEAFF.

This chain links TRBV27 with TRBJ1-4; TRBD1 aligns across 9 bases. Germline trimming cut 6 bases from V and 7 bases from J; bases unmatched to any gene: 18. The CDR3 covers 18 residues. Germline V gives CDR1 MNHEY, CDR2 SMNVEV (reference sequence). The CDR3 DNA is TGTGCCAGCAGCTTGAGGGGACAGGGTCTCTCAAGGGGTGAAAAACTGTTTTTT. Amino acid sequence: CASSLRGQGLSRGEKLFF. Based on the CDR3 plus reference TRBV27 and TRBJ1-4, the full variable domain is EAQVTQNPRYLITVTGKKLTVTCSQNMNHEYMSWYRQDPGLGLRQIYYSMNVEVTDKGDVPEGYKVSRKEKRNFPLILESPSPNQTSLYFCASSLRGQGLSRGEKLFFGSGTQLSVL.

Notes on this clone: One end of the junction varies from germline; a read error may be responsible. The chain recombines TRBV29-1 with TRBJ2-7; maybe TRBD2 (6 bases). Germline-derived CDR1 and CDR2 are SQVTM and ANQGSEA. The CDR3 loop spans 13 amino acids. As DNA, the CDR3 is TGCAGCGCCGCCGGAGGGATCTCCCACGAGCAGTACTTC. Translating gives CSAAGGISHEQYF.

The gene calls are TRBV5-1 and TRBJ1-4; D is ambiguous. The germline V gene has CDR1 SGHRS and CDR2 YFSETQ. Trimming stripped 0 bases from V and 0 bases from J, with 9 bases between. The CDR3 extends over 16 amino acids. CDR3 nucleotide sequence: TGCGCCAGCAGCTTGGCGTCAGGTGCAACTAATGAAAAACTGTTTTTT. Protein: CASSLASGATNEKLFF.

This clone was seen more than once but under ten times. This chain connects TRBV15 to TRBJ1-3; D possibly corresponds to TRBD1 (5 bases). CDR3 length equals 13 residues. Trimming removed 6 bases from V and 4 bases from J, with 10 bases in between. Germline CDR1 reads LNHNV; CDR2 reads YYDKDF (reference sequence). The CDR3: CATRLGAGNTIYF. The CDR3 DNA sequence: TGTGCCACCAGATTAGGGGCCGGAAACACCATATATTTT.

V usage is TRBV4-1 and J usage is TRBJ1-6; possible D gene TRBD1, 6 bases. V was cut by 1 base and J by 10 bases, with 11 bases left in between. CDR1 and CDR2 from the germline V gene are MGHRA and YSYEKL. The CDR3 is made up of 14 amino acids. The chain's CDR3 is CASSQGTVWSPLHF. The CDR3 DNA reads TGCGCCAGCAGCCAAGGGACAGTCTGGTCACCCCTCCACTTT.

V gene TRBV6-5 combines with J gene TRBJ1-4; TRBD1 matches 10 bases. There are 14 residues in the CDR3. Trimming took 7 bases from V and 10 from J; bases not matched to a gene: 9. CDR1 MNHEY and CDR2 SVGAGI come from the germline V gene. The CDR3 spells CASNRQGALVKLFF. The CDR3, as DNA: TGTGCCAGCAATCGACAGGGGGCGTTGGTAAAACTGTTTTTT.

The chain has TRBV9 and TRBJ1-5; D is uncertain. This CDR3 is 10 amino acids long. V shed 9 bases and J shed 4 bases, with 5 bases lying between them. Germline assignment: CDR1 SGDLS and CDR2 YYNGEE. CDR3 region: CATPNQPQHF. CDR3 nucleotides: TGTGCCACCCCAAATCAGCCCCAGCATTTT.

V usage is TRBV5-1 and J usage is TRBJ2-6; D unresolved. Germline loops: CDR1 SGHRS, CDR2 YFSETQ. V was pared by 5 bases and J by 1 base, with 7 bases between. The CDR3 extends over 14 amino acids. This CDR3 is CASSVGSGANVLTF. Written as DNA, the CDR3 is TGCGCCAGCAGTGTGGGATCTGGGGCCAACGTCCTGACTTTC.

The gene calls are TRBV9 and TRBJ2-2, with D unresolved. V shed 1 base and J shed 1 base, with 8 bases lying between them. Germline CDR1 SGDLS, CDR2 YYNGEE. The CDR3 runs 15 residues. CDR3 residues: CASSVQAMNTGELFF. The CDR3 DNA sequence: TGTGCCAGCAGCGTACAAGCCATGAACACCGGGGAGCTGTTTTTT.

The chain couples TRBV9 to TRBJ1-3; possible D gene TRBD1, 6 bases. V dropped 3 bases and J dropped 3 bases, with 16 bases sitting between them. This CDR3 is built from 16 residues. In germline, CDR1 is SGDLS, CDR2 YYNGEE. CDR3 region: CASSAEGWGLGNTIYF. DNA for the CDR3: TGTGCCAGCAGCGCGGAGGGTTGGGGGCTTGGAAACACCATATATTTT.

This chain uses TRBV28 with TRBJ1-5; a weak D match, TRBD1 (5 bases). V shed 1 base and J shed 4 bases, with 14 bases lying between them. Germline CDR1 and CDR2: MDHEN and SYDVKM. The CDR3 length is 16 residues. The CDR3 here is CASSLLAGSGNQPQHF. The CDR3 bases are TGTGCCAGCAGTTTATTGGCAGGGTCAGGGAATCAGCCCCAGCATTTT.

V and J are TRBV3-1 (or the pseudogene TRBV3-2) and TRBJ2-7, with 8 bases matching TRBD1. This CDR3 spans 14 amino acids. The ends lost 3 bases at V and 2 bases at J; junction bases unmatched: 3. Looked up from germline, CDR1 is LGHDT and CDR2 is YNNKEL (reference sequence). In DNA form, the CDR3 reads TGTGCCAGCAGCCACTCGGACAGGGCCTACGAGCAGTACTTC. Amino acids: CASSHSDRAYEQYF.